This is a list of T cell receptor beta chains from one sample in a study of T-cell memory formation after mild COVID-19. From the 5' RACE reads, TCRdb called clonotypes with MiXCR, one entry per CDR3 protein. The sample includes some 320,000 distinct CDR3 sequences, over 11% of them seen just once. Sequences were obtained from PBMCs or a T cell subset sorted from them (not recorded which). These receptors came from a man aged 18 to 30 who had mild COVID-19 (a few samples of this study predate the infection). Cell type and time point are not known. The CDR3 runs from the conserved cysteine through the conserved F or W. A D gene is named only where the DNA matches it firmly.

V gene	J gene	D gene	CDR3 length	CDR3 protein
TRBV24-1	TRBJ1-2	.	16	CATSEGGTQSLYGYTF
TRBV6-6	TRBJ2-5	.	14	CASSYPTVQETQYF
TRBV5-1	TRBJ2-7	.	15	CASSRLGSGPYEQYF
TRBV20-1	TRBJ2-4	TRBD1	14	CSARDRQGVNIQYF
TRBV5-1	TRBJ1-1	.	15	CASSLEVGGNTEAFF
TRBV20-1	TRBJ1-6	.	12	CSARAGDSPLHF
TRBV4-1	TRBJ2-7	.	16	CASSQDSAGETDEQYF
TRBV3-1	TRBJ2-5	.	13	CASSLPGGETQYF
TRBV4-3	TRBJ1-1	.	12	CASSRGDREAFF
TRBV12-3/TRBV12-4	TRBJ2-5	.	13	CASSGLHLETQYF
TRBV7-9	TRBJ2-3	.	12	CAILTPHATQYF
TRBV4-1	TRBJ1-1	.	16	CASSQVFTGYITEAFF
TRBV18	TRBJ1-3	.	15	CASSPDKLSGNTIYF
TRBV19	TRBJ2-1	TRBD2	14	CASSSSGGNREQFF
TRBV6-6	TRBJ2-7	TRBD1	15	CASSYTGQRTYEQYF
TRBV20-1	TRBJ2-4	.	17	CSARVHPIDVAKNIQYF
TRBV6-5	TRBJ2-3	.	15	CASSLRNPRADTQYF
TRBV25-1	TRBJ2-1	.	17	CASSEARGAGSYNEQFF
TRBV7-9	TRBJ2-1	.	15	CASSQGPSLGNEQFF
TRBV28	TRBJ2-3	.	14	CASQELRGDDTQYF
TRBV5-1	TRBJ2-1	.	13	CASSLGSGNEQFF
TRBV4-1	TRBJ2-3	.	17	CASSLSGIPLGSDTQYF
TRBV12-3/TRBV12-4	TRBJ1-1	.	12	CASSLQNTEAFF
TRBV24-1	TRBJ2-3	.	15	CATSDSDGYTDTQYF
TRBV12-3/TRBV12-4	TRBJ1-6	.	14	CASSPDWLISPLHF
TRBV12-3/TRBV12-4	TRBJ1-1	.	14	CASSLGAGNTEAFF
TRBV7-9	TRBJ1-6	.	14	CASSFEGKNSPLHF
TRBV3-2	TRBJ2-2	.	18	CASSQDFLWGIGSGELFF
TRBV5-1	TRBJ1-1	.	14	CASSLAVPNTEAFF
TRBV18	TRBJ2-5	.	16	CASSPPGPLGGETQYF
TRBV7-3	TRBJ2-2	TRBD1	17	CASSQLAGTGNTGELFF
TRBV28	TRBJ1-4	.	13	CASSLHKDEKLFF
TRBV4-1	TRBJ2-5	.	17	CASSQFLGGQTQETQYF
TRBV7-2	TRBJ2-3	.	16	CASSSGLWASTDTQYF
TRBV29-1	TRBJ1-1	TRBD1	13	CSVDDRGNTEAFF
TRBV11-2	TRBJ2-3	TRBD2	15	CASSPLAGSTDTQYF
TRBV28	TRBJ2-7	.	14	CASRETGGAYEQYF
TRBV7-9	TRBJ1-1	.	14	CASTRRAANTEAFF
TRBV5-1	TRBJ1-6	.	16	CASSWSGSGNNSPLHF
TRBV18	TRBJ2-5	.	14	CASSPGWGQETQYF
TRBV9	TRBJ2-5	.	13	CASSVAQQETQYF
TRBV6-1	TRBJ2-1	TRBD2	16	CASSWRAGGAYNEQFF